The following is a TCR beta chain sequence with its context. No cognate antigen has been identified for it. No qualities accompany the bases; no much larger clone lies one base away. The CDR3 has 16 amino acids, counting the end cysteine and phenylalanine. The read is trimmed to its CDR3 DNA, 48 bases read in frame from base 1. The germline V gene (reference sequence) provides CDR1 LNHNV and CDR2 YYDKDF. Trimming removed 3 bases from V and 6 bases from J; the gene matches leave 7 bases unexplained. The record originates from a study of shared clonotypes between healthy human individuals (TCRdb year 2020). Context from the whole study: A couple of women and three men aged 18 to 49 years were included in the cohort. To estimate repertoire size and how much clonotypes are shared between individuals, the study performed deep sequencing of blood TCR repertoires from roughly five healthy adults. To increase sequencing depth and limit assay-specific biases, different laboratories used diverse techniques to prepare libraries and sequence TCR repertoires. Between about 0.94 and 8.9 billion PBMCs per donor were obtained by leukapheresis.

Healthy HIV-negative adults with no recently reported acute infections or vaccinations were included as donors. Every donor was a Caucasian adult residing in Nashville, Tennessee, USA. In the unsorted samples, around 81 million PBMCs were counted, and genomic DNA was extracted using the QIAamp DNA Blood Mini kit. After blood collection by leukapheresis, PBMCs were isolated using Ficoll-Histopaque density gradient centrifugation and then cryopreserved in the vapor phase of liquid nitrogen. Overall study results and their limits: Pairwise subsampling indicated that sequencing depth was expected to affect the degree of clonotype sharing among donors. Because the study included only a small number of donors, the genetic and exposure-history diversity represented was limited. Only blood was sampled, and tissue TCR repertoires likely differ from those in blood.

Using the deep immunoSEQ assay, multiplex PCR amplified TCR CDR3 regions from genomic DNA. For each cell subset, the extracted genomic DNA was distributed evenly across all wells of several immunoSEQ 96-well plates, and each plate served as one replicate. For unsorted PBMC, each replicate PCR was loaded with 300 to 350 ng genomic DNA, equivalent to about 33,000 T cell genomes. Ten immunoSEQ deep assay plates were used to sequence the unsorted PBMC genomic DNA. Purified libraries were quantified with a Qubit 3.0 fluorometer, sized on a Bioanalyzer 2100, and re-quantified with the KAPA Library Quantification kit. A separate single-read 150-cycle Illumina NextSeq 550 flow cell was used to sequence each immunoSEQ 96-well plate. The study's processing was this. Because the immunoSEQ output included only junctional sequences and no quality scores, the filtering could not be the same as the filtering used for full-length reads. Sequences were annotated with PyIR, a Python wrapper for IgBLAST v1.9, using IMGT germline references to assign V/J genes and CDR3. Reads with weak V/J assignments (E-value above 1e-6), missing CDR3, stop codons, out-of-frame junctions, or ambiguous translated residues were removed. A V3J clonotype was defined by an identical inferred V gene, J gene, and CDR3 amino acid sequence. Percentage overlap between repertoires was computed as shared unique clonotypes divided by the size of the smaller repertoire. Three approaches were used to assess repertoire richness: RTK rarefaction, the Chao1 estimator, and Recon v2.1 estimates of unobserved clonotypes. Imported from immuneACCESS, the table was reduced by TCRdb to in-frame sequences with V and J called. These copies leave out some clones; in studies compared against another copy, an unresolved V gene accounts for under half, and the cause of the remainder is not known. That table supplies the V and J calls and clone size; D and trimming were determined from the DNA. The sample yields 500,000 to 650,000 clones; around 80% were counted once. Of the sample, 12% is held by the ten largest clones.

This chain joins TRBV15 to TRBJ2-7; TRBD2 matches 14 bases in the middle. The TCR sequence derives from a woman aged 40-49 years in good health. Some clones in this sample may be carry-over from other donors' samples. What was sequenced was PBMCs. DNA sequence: TGTGCCACCAGCAGGGACCTGGGACTAGCGGGAGCCGAGCAGTACTTC. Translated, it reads CATSRDLGLAGAEQYF.